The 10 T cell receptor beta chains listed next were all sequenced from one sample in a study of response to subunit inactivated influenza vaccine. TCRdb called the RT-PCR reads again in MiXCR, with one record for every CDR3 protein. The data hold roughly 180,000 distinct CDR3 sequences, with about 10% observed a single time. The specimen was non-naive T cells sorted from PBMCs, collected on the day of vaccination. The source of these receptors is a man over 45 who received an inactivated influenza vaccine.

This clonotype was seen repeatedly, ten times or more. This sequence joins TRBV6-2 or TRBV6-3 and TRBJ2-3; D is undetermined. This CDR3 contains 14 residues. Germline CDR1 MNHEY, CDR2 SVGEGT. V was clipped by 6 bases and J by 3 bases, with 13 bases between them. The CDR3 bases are TGTGCCAGCAGAGGCGACCTGAGTACAGATACGCAGTATTTT. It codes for CASRGDLSTDTQYF.

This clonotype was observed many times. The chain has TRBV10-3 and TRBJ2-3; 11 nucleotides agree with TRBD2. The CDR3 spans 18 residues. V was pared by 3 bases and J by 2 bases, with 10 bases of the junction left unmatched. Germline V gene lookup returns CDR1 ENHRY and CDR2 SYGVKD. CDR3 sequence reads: CAISDPLLAGALTDTQYF. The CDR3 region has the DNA TGTGCCATCAGTGACCCGTTACTAGCGGGGGCCCTCACAGATACGCAGTATTTT.

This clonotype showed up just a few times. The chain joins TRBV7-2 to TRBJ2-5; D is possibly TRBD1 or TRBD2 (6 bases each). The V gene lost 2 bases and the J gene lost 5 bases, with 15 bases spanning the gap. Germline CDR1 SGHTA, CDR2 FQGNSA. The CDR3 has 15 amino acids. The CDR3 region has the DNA TGTGCCAGCAGCTTATTACGTGGGGGGCGGGAGACCCAGTACTTC. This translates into CASSLLRGGRETQYF. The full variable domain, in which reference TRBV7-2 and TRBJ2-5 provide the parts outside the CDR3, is GAGVSQSPSNKVTEKGKDVELRCDPISGHTALYWYRQSLGQGLEFLIYFQGNSAPDKSGLPSDRFSAERTGGSVSTLTIQRTQQEDSAVYLCASSLLRGGRETQYFGPGTRLLVL.

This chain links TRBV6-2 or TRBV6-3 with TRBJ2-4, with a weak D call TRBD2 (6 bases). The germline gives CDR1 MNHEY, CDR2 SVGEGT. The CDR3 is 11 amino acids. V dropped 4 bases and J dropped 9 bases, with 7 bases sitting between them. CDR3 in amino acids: CASSLGGIQYF. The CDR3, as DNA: TGTGCCAGCAGTTTGGGGGGCATTCAGTACTTC.

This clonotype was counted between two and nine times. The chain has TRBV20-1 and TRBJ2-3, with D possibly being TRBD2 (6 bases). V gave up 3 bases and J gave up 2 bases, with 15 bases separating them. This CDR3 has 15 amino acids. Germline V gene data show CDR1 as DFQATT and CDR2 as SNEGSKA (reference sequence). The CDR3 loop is CSASPEGTFTDTQYF. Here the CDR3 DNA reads TGCAGTGCTAGCCCCGAAGGGACTTTCACAGATACGCAGTATTTT.

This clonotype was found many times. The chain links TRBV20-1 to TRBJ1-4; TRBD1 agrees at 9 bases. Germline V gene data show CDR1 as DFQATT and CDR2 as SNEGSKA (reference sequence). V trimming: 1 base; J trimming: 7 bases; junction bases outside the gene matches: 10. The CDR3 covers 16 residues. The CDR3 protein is CSARARLDRGAEKLFF. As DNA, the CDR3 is TGCAGTGCTAGAGCTAGACTCGACAGGGGGGCTGAAAAACTGTTTTTT.

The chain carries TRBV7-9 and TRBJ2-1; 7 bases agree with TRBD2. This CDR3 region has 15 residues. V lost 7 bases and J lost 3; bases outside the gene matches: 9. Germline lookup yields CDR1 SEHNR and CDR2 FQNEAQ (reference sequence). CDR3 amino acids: CASTPSLAVYNEQFF. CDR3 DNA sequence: TGTGCCAGCACCCCTAGTCTAGCGGTCTACAATGAGCAGTTCTTC.

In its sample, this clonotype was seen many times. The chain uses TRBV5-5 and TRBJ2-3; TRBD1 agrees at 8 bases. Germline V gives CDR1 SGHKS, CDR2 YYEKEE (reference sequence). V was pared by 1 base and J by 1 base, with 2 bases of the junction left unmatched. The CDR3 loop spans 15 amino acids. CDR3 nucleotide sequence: TGTGCCAGCAGCTTGATGGGACAGGGCACAGATACGCAGTATTTT. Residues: CASSLMGQGTDTQYF.

The CDR3 protein is CATSAPGQGKTQYF. For the CDR3, the DNA is TGTGCCACCAGTGCCCCGGGACAGGGTAAAACCCAGTACTTC. The chain uses TRBV24-1 and TRBJ2-5, with 9 nucleotides matching TRBD1. CDR1 is KGHDR, CDR2 SFDVKD, per germline. V lost 5 bases to trimming and J lost 8 bases; unmatched junction nucleotides: 8. The CDR3 extends over 14 amino acids.

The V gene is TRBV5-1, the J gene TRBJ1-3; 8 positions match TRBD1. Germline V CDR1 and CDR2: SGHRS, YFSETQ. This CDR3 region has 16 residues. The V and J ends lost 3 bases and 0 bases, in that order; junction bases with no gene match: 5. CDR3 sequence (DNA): TGCGCCAGCAGCTCGTACACAGGGGGCTCTGGAAACACCATATATTTT. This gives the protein CASSSYTGGSGNTIYF.